Listed below are T cell receptor beta chains from one sample, sequenced in a study of T cell changes during pregnancy in multiple sclerosis. TCRdb's table, derived via immunoSEQ multiplex PCR, lists solely in-frame clones and lacks some. The sample has 90,000 to 120,000 clones; 85% to 95% are singletons. The sequencing used peripheral blood, collected in the third trimester of pregnancy. All receptors derive from a female donor in good health, enrolled as a control in a pregnancy study. The CDR3 runs from the conserved cysteine through the conserved F or W. D genes are given only for firm matches. Rows may omit the clone size; those that give it use once, few, many or a size class.

cdr3_length j_call v_call clone_size d_call cdr3_aa cdr3_nt
13 TRBJ2-7 TRBV27 . . CASSLRGAGEQYF TGTGCCAGTAGTTTACGGGGGGCGGGCGAGCAGTACTTC
12 TRBJ2-1 TRBV29-1 . TRBD1 CSVAPGQGREFF TGCAGCGTAGCCCCGGGACAGGGAAGGGAGTTCTTC
14 TRBJ2-5 TRBV19 . TRBD1 CASSISGGAETQYF TGTGCCAGTAGTATTTCAGGGGGCGCGGAGACCCAGTACTTC
16 TRBJ1-1 TRBV4-2 . . CASSQDFDSRWTEAFF TGTGCCAGCAGCCAAGATTTCGACAGCCGTTGGACTGAAGCTTTCTTT
14 TRBJ1-2 TRBV6-1 . . CASSEAGRTDGYTF TGTGCCAGCAGTGAAGCAGGGAGAACTGATGGCTACACCTTC
15 TRBJ2-1 TRBV7-2 . TRBD1 CASRFPGQGRNEQFF TGTGCCAGCAGATTCCCGGGACAGGGCCGGAATGAGCAGTTCTTC
16 TRBJ2-3 TRBV10-3 . . CAISEVDRTSTDTQYF TGTGCCATCAGTGAGGTCGACAGGACTAGCACAGATACGCAGTATTTT
16 TRBJ1-6 TRBV6-5 . . CASSYFFGKDNSPLHF TGTGCCAGCAGTTACTTCTTCGGGAAGGATAATTCACCCCTCCACTTT
15 TRBJ2-5 TRBV11-3 . . CASSLLRSPQETQYF TGTGCCAGCAGCTTACTGAGGAGTCCCCAAGAGACCCAGTACTTC
15 TRBJ1-1 TRBV5-6 . . CASREIGQTNTEAFF TGTGCCAGTAGAGAAATTGGACAGACGAACACTGAAGCTTTCTTT
13 TRBJ2-1 TRBV5-1 . . CASSIDSLNEQFF TGCGCCAGCAGTATCGACAGCCTCAATGAGCAGTTCTTC
15 TRBJ1-5 TRBV4-3 . . CASSQDFGGNQPQHF TGCGCCAGCAGCCAGGACTTTGGGGGCAATCAGCCCCAGCATTTT
14 TRBJ1-2 TRBV4-3 . TRBD1 CASSPPDRDYGYTF TGCGCCAGCAGCCCCCCGGACAGGGACTATGGCTACACCTTC
15 TRBJ2-6 TRBV4-2 . . CASRSILSGANVLTF TGTGCCAGCAGGTCCATACTCTCTGGGGCCAACGTCCTGACTTTC
15 TRBJ1-5 TRBV27 . TRBD1 CASSSYRDRGQPQHF TGTGCCAGCAGTTCATACCGGGACAGGGGACAGCCCCAGCATTTT
12 TRBJ1-1 TRBV29-1 . TRBD1 CSVSDRDTEAFF TGCAGCGTTTCAGACAGGGACACTGAAGCTTTCTTT
13 TRBJ2-5 TRBV19 . . CASRVAGQETQYF TGTGCCAGTAGGGTGGCGGGCCAAGAGACCCAGTACTTC
15 TRBJ2-3 TRBV5-1 . TRBD1 CASSFAGQGADTQYF TGCGCCAGCAGCTTCGCGGGACAGGGGGCAGATACGCAGTATTTT
17 TRBJ2-3 TRBV7-3 . TRBD2 CASSSPRLAGGVDTQYF TGTGCCAGCAGCTCCCCCCGACTAGCGGGGGGGGTAGATACGCAGTATTTT
16 TRBJ1-6 TRBV7-2 . . CASSSRANSYNSPLHF TGTGCCAGCAGCTCCAGGGCGAATTCCTATAATTCACCCCTCCACTTT
14 TRBJ2-7 TRBV30 . TRBD1 CAWRKTGGTYEQYF TGTGCCTGGAGGAAGACAGGGGGAACCTACGAGCAGTACTTC
14 TRBJ2-2 TRBV6-6 . TRBD1 CASSGTVNTGELFF TGTGCCAGTTCCGGGACAGTGAACACCGGGGAGCTGTTTTTT
15 TRBJ1-1 TRBV5-1 once . CASSARRDGNTEAFF TGCGCCAGCTCGGCACGGAGGGATGGGAACACTGAAGCTTTCTTT
15 TRBJ1-1 TRBV11-1 . TRBD1 CASSSLGQGEIEAFF TGTGCCAGCAGCTCCCTCGGACAGGGGGAGATTGAAGCTTTCTTT
15 TRBJ1-1 TRBV9 few . CASSAHMGPATEAFF TGTGCCAGCAGCGCCCATATGGGGCCCGCCACTGAAGCTTTCTTT
13 TRBJ1-5 TRBV5-6 . . CASSFRVGQPQHF TGTGCCAGCAGTTTCCGGGTGGGTCAGCCCCAGCATTTT
15 TRBJ1-1 TRBV6-4 . . CASNGQGDMNTEAFF TGTGCCAGCAATGGGCAGGGTGACATGAACACTGAAGCTTTCTTT